The source of this TCR beta chain is a study of T cell responses to AZD1222 COVID-19 vaccine (dated by TCRdb to 2020 to 2023). Concerning the study at large: A total of around 240 trial participants underwent TCR sequencing, of whom roughly 210 had received two doses of AZD1222 and about 25 had received two doses of the MenACWY control vaccine. Trial participants were enrolled by age into 18-55, 56-69 and 70-plus year subgroups, with 148, 28 and 57 TCR-sequenced participants respectively.

Reading from cysteine to phenylalanine, the CDR3 counts 14 amino acids. Only the CDR3 portion is preserved as DNA: 42 bases, with reading frame beginning at the first base. The V end gives up 0 bases and the J end 7 bases, leaving 5 bases in the junction not matched to a gene. What the authors observed across the whole study: Because no day 14 peak-response samples were available, repertoires were characterized only after the peak T cell response. Most participants were white British and females outnumbered males, and the authors suggested that clonal diversity may have been underestimated. The 56-69-year group was small, and its depth increase did not reach significance, likely because of low power. Reportedly, almost half of the unique spike-specific TCRs recognized epitopes lying outside the regions that are mutated in the B.1.351 and B.1.1.7 variants. CD4 TCRs associated with the vaccine covered the entire spike protein, and the dominant responses were in regions 160-218 and 743-854. After two AZD1222 doses, spike-specific TCR breadth and depth were significantly higher than at day 0 and than in MenACWY recipients. Conclusions about previously exposed vaccinees are limited, since just five to seven AZD1222 recipients were seropositive for SARS-CoV-2 at baseline.

The count of this clone is one. Its antigen is currently not known. Qualities for individual bases were not recorded, and no much larger clone is one base off. This specimen's time point label, per the study, means: baseline before first vaccination. The label giving this sample's treatment or condition can be read as: meningococcal conjugate vaccine given as trial control. The vaccinee samples were drawn from two UK trials, COV001 and COV002, one of which was a single-blind randomized controlled phase 2/3 trial testing AZD1222 (ChAdOx1 nCoV-19) in healthy adults. For TCRbeta chain sequencing, PBMC samples were collected from trial participants at day 0 and at day 28 after the second dose. The CDR3 regions of human TCRbeta chains were subjected to immunosequencing. Turning to the authors' computational methods: Repertoire TCRs were checked for matches against a reference library of SARS-CoV-2-specific TCRs that had been generated using the MIRA antigen-specificity platform. Breadth was defined as the fraction of unique TCRs that were SARS-CoV-2-associated, and depth was defined as the fraction of total T cells that were SARS-CoV-2-associated. Using the MIRA data, each spike-specific TCR was mapped to the spike region that the TCR reacts to and placed in a CD4 or CD8 class. Log10-transformed breadth and depth values were compared by one-way ANOVA with Sidak's multiple comparisons tests. TCRdb's version of the immuneACCESS table is confined to in-frame rearrangements and falls short of the full clone set. An unresolved V gene accounts for under half of the shortfall where checked; the remainder is of unknown origin. D and trimming come from the DNA, and the V and J calls and clone size come from that table. The sample table lists more than 95,000 clones, around 88% of them with a count of one. The top ten clones comprise over 8.5% of the sample.

The sample here was peripheral blood, taken on day 0 of MenACWY control vaccination. The chain was built from TRBV5-3 and TRBJ2-3; the central 7 bases match TRBD2. TRBV5-3 is known as an ORF, though its function is uncertain. The clonotype was recovered from an adult in good health. The encoded CDR3 is CARSLAQRDYTQYF. The nucleotide sequence reads TGTGCCAGAAGCTTGGCCCAGCGGGACTATACGCAGTATTTT.